These T cell receptor beta chains were read from a single sample in a study of blood T cell repertoires in COVID-19. Some clones are missing from TCRdb's copy, which holds only in-frame ones; the method was immunoSEQ multiplex PCR. The data contain some 300,000 clones, around 90% of them singletons. What was sequenced was peripheral blood. Receptor source: a woman between 35 and 50 years old with COVID-19, enrolled during active disease. Each CDR3 is given with its conserved first and last residue. Fields, in order: J gene, V gene, clone size, D gene, CDR3 protein, CDR3 DNA. The D gene is left open where the match is weak. Expanded clones are given a class, and other clones once, few, many or no size at all.

>TRBJ1-2|TRBV7-2|.|.
CASSRDSYGYTF
TGTGCCAGCAGCCGCGACAGCTATGGCTACACCTTC
>TRBJ1-2|TRBV5-1|.|TRBD1
CASSSLGGGNGYTF
TGCGCCAGCAGCTCCTTAGGAGGGGGCAATGGCTACACCTTC
>TRBJ1-1|TRBV18|.|.
CASSDSRGTEAFF
TGTGCCAGCTCAGACAGTAGGGGTACTGAAGCTTTCTTT
>TRBJ2-3|TRBV4-3|.|TRBD2
CASSHSRGVTDTQYF
TGCGCCAGCAGCCACTCGCGGGGGGTCACAGATACGCAGTATTTT
>TRBJ1-5|TRBV18|.|TRBD1
CASSPDRGPRQPQHF
TGTGCCAGCTCCCCTGACAGGGGTCCTAGACAGCCCCAGCATTTT
>TRBJ1-2|TRBV4-3|once|.
CASSQDLSGRYYGYTF
TGCGCCAGCAGCCAAGATTTGTCCGGCAGGTACTATGGCTACACCTTC
>TRBJ2-2|TRBV4-2|.|TRBD2
CASSQSGGRNTGELFF
TGTGCCAGCAGCCAGTCCGGCGGGAGGAACACCGGGGAGCTGTTTTTT
>TRBJ2-2|TRBV5-1|.|TRBD1
CASSFRQGNTGELFF
TGCGCCAGCAGCTTTAGACAGGGGAACACCGGGGAGCTGTTTTTT
>TRBJ2-5|TRBV5-5|.|TRBD2
CASFGGGFIETQYF
TGTGCCAGCTTCGGCGGGGGGTTTATCGAGACCCAGTACTTC
>TRBJ2-7|TRBV10-1|.|TRBD1
CASRTNRGFSYEQYF
TGCGCCAGCAGGACAAACAGGGGGTTCTCCTACGAGCAGTACTTC
>TRBJ1-6|TRBV4-2|.|.
CASSQDRTNSPLHF
TGTGCCAGCAGCCAGGACAGAACTAATTCACCCCTCCACTTT
>TRBJ2-2|TRBV6-5|.|TRBD2
CASSRRTRSGELFF
TGTGCCAGCAGCCGACGGACTAGATCCGGGGAGCTGTTTTTT
>TRBJ2-1|TRBV15|once|TRBD2
CATSPRAAGESGEQFF
TGTGCCACCAGCCCAAGGGCAGCGGGAGAATCTGGTGAGCAGTTCTTC
>TRBJ1-1|TRBV27|.|.
CASTRRVNTEAFF
TGTGCCAGTACCCGTCGGGTTAACACTGAAGCTTTCTTT
>TRBJ1-4|TRBV28|.|.
CASSLPGGPNEKLFF
TGTGCCAGCAGTTTACCGGGAGGACCTAATGAAAAACTGTTTTTT
>TRBJ2-2|TRBV24-1|.|TRBD2
CATSDSRDSGSVDTGELFF
TGTGCCACCAGTGATTCCCGGGATAGCGGGAGCGTGGACACCGGGGAGCTGTTTTTT
>TRBJ2-4|TRBV6-4|.|.
CASSEGQGNIQYF
TGTGCCAGCAGTGAGGGGCAGGGAAACATTCAGTACTTC
>TRBJ2-2|TRBV27|once|.
CASSSRELAGELFF
TGTGCCAGCAGTTCCAGGGAATTGGCCGGGGAGCTGTTTTTT
>TRBJ1-4|TRBV3-1/TRBV3-2|.|TRBD1
CASSPPYRGPREKLFF
TGTGCCAGCAGCCCACCCTACAGGGGCCCCCGTGAAAAACTGTTTTTT
>TRBJ1-4|TRBV7-7|.|TRBD1
CASSPGQVATNEKLFF
TGTGCTAGCAGCCCGGGACAGGTAGCAACTAATGAAAAACTGTTTTTT
>TRBJ1-2|TRBV27|.|.
CASSLRGGGYTF
TGTGCCAGCAGTTTACGAGGGGGAGGCTACACCTTC
>TRBJ1-2|TRBV30|few|TRBD1
CACQLGDSYGYTF
TGTGCCTGCCAACTAGGGGACAGCTATGGCTACACCTTC
>TRBJ1-2|TRBV5-1|.|TRBD1
CASSSETGHYGYTF
TGCGCCAGCAGCTCAGAGACAGGGCACTATGGCTACACCTTC
>TRBJ2-3|TRBV15|.|TRBD2
CATSPKGLAGDTQYF
TGTGCCACCAGCCCTAAGGGACTAGCGGGAGATACGCAGTATTTT
>TRBJ1-5|TRBV27|.|.
CATRGQGMGSNQPQHF
TGTGCCACCCGAGGCCAGGGGATGGGGTCCAATCAGCCCCAGCATTTT
>TRBJ1-5|TRBV24-1|.|TRBD1
CATILSGQGEPSNQPQHF
TGTGCCACCATCCTATCAGGACAGGGGGAACCTAGCAATCAGCCCCAGCATTTT
>TRBJ2-5|TRBV5-1|.|.
CASSLGRSMGDQYF
TGCGCCAGCAGCTTGGGTCGCTCTATGGGCGACCAGTACTTC
>TRBJ1-2|TRBV4-1|.|.
CASSQERGGLWGYTF
TGCGCCAGCAGCCAAGAAAGAGGGGGACTATGGGGCTACACCTTC
>TRBJ2-1|TRBV5-4|.|TRBD2
CASSSGGTSGKSEQFF
TGTGCCAGCAGCTCGGGGGGGACTAGCGGAAAGTCTGAGCAGTTCTTC
>TRBJ2-7|TRBV7-3|.|TRBD2
CASSLGGGPAYEQYF
TGTGCCAGCAGCTTAGGCGGGGGGCCTGCATACGAGCAGTACTTC
>TRBJ2-5|TRBV6-2/TRBV6-3|once|.
CASSYLRGRETQYF
TGTGCCAGCAGTTACCTCCGAGGGCGAGAGACCCAGTACTTC
>TRBJ2-1|TRBV7-8|.|TRBD1
CASSSRTGSYNEQFF
TGTGCCAGCAGCTCGAGGACAGGGTCCTACAATGAGCAGTTCTTC
>TRBJ2-3|TRBV6-6|.|TRBD1
CASTLRTGGTDTQYF
TGTGCCAGCACCCTGAGGACAGGGGGCACAGATACGCAGTATTTT
>TRBJ1-1|TRBV4-1|.|.
CASSQGHVRNTEAFF
TGCGCCAGCAGCCAAGGGCACGTCAGGAACACTGAAGCTTTCTTT
>TRBJ1-6|TRBV27|.|.
CASTISGAGTYNSPLHF
TGTGCCAGCACAATATCAGGGGCAGGGACCTATAATTCACCCCTCCACTTT